This T cell receptor beta chain originates from a study of blood T cell repertoires in COVID-19. Study context: There were acute and convalescent COVID-19 samples, and they came from the United States, Italy and Spain. Sample material is recorded as cDNA or gDNA derived from T cells, B-cell-depleted T cells, or PBMCs.

This clone was detected only a few times. V trimming: 10 bases; J trimming: 6 bases; junction bases outside the gene matches: 11. Germline V gene lookup returns CDR1 SNHLY and CDR2 FYNNEI. This CDR3 is built from 13 residues. The repertoire was sequenced with immunoSEQ multiplex PCR; TCRdb's copy has only in-frame clones and lacks some. The data hold about 270,000 clones, with about nine tenths observed a single time. Those enrolled in Seattle joined during active infection and were followed longitudinally afterward. The receptor was isolated from a person under 30 with COVID-19, enrolled during active disease. J is TRBJ1-1 and V is TRBV2, with 7 bases lining up with TRBD1. Material: peripheral blood. The CDR3, as DNA: TGTGCCACCGAGGGGGCCTCCGGCTCTGAAGCTTTCTTT. Translating it yields CATEGASGSEAFF.